This paragraph reports one T cell receptor beta chain. Sequencing used immunoSEQ multiplex PCR; TCRdb keeps in-frame clones, though not all of them. Here the sample spans 80,000 to 100,000 clones, 88% being singletons. This sample is drawn from a study of radiotherapy plus CTLA-4 blockade in lung cancer. V was pared by 3 bases and J by 4 bases, with 8 bases between. There are 12 residues in the CDR3. Germline CDR1 SGHRS, CDR2 YFSETQ. The TCR comes from a human donor with non-small cell lung cancer that progressed on radiotherapy plus ipilimumab. The rearrangement joins TRBV5-1 to TRBJ2-7; no definite D call. Sequenced here: peripheral blood, sampled from a patient treated with radiotherapy plus ipilimumab. The CDR3 nucleotides read TGCGCCAGCAGCTGGAATTTGTACGAGCAGTACTTC. It codes for CASSWNLYEQYF.